These T cell receptor beta chains were read from a single sample in a study of blood T cell repertoires in COVID-19. Profiled with immunoSEQ multiplex PCR; TCRdb holds only in-frame clones, not every one. The sample consists of over 250,000 clones, approximately 85% of them appearing once. The sequencing sample was made of peripheral blood. These receptors were taken from a man between 50 and 59 years old with active or convalescent COVID-19. Each CDR3 is given with its conserved first and last residue. A D gene is named only where the DNA matches it firmly. Some rows have no size entry. The others give once, few or many, or a class for an expanded clone.

V	size	J	D	DNA	CDR3
TRBV5-1	.	TRBJ2-3	.	TGCGCCAGCAGCCGCTCCGGGTCGGCGGAGAGCACAGATACGCAGTATTTT	CASSRSGSAESTDTQYF
TRBV7-8	.	TRBJ2-3	TRBD2	TGTGCCGGAGCGGGAGTGAGCACAGATACGCAGTATTTT	CAGAGVSTDTQYF
TRBV5-1	.	TRBJ1-6	TRBD1	TGCGCCAGCAGCTATGACAGGGATTCCCTCCACTTT	CASSYDRDSLHF
TRBV2	.	TRBJ1-5	.	TGTGCCAGCAGCTTAACAGGGCTCAATCAGCCCCAGCATTTT	CASSLTGLNQPQHF
TRBV6-6	.	TRBJ1-1	.	TGTGCCAGCAGTCAAACAGACACTGAAGCTTTCTTT	CASSQTDTEAFF
TRBV19	.	TRBJ1-5	TRBD1	TGTGCCAGTAGTCTCCCCGCGACAGGGCACAATCAGCCCCAGCATTTT	CASSLPATGHNQPQHF
TRBV7-3	.	TRBJ2-3	.	TGTGCCAGCAGCTTTTCCAAATCAGATACGCAGTATTTT	CASSFSKSDTQYF
TRBV19	.	TRBJ1-2	TRBD1	TGTGCCAGTACGCCTTCGACAGGGTGGGGATATGGCTACACCTTC	CASTPSTGWGYGYTF
TRBV11-2	.	TRBJ1-1	.	TGTGCCAGCAGCTTAGACCGGCTGGCCCCCGGAGGAGCTTTCTTT	CASSLDRLAPGGAFF
TRBV2	.	TRBJ1-1	.	TGTGCCACGGCAGGGGACACTGAAGCTTTCTTT	CATAGDTEAFF
TRBV2	.	TRBJ2-1	TRBD1	TGTGCCAGCAAACCGGGACAGGGGCGCAATGAGCAGTTCTTC	CASKPGQGRNEQFF
TRBV29-1	.	TRBJ2-3	.	TGCAGCGTTGAAGAAAGAGCGACAGATACGCAGTATTTT	CSVEERATDTQYF
TRBV7-3	.	TRBJ2-2	TRBD2	TGTGCCAGCAGTAGAATCCCGGGAGGCCTTGTAGCCGGGGAGCTGTTTTTT	CASSRIPGGLVAGELFF
TRBV19	.	TRBJ1-5	.	TGTGCCAGTAGTTCCCCGGGAGCCCTGGGCAATCAGCCCCAGCATTTT	CASSSPGALGNQPQHF
TRBV4-1	.	TRBJ2-1	TRBD2	TGCGCCAGCAGCCAGCGGGGGACTAGCGGATACAATGAGCAGTTCTTC	CASSQRGTSGYNEQFF
TRBV5-1	.	TRBJ2-3	.	TGCGCCAGCAGCTTGTTGGACTTTTCTAGCACAGATACGCAGTATTTT	CASSLLDFSSTDTQYF
TRBV19	once	TRBJ1-6	TRBD1	TGTGCCACCTCGGACAGGGGCGGCTCACCCCTCCACTTT	CATSDRGGSPLHF
TRBV2	.	TRBJ1-2	.	TGTGCCAGCAATGAGGCCCGAGGATATGGCTACACCTTC	CASNEARGYGYTF
TRBV14	.	TRBJ1-5	.	TGTGCCAGCAGCCAAAATCAGTATCAGCCCCAGCATTTT	CASSQNQYQPQHF
TRBV20-1	.	TRBJ2-5	.	TGCAGTGCTAGTCTGAGAGGCGAGACCCAGTACTTC	CSASLRGETQYF
TRBV7-9	.	TRBJ2-1	.	TGTGCCAGCAGCTTAAGTCCCGGGGACAACAATGAGCAGTTCTTC	CASSLSPGDNNEQFF
TRBV7-8	.	TRBJ2-5	.	TGTGCCAGCAGCTACAGGAGTCAAGAGACCCAGTACTTC	CASSYRSQETQYF
TRBV28	.	TRBJ1-2	TRBD1	TGTGCCAGCAGTTCGGTCACAGGGGGTTACACCTTC	CASSSVTGGYTF
TRBV5-4	.	TRBJ2-5	TRBD2	TGTGCCAGCAGTTCCGGGACTAGCGGTAAAGAGACCCAGTACTTC	CASSSGTSGKETQYF
TRBV5-1	.	TRBJ2-3	.	TGCGCCAGCAGCTTGGTGGCAGGGGATAGCACAGATACGCAGTATTTT	CASSLVAGDSTDTQYF
TRBV5-1	.	TRBJ1-2	TRBD1	TGCGCCAGCAGCTTTGGGGGACAGACTAACTATGGCTACACCTTC	CASSFGGQTNYGYTF
TRBV7-8	few	TRBJ2-7	.	TGTGCCAGCAGCCCGGGATCGACCTACGAGCAGTACTTC	CASSPGSTYEQYF
TRBV3-1/TRBV3-2	.	TRBJ2-1	TRBD2	TGTGCCAGTGGACTAGCGGGAGCGAATGAGCAGTTCTTC	CASGLAGANEQFF